This TCR beta chain was captured by sequencing in a study of graft-versus-host responses after intestinal transplantation. For the study at large: Transplants were multivisceral, liver-intestinal, or isolated intestinal.

The data were produced by immunoSEQ multiplex PCR, yet TCRdb's version contains in-frame clones alone and is incomplete. The data show about 100,000 clones, over 75% seen once. Germline V gene data show CDR1 as SEHNR and CDR2 as FQNEAQ (reference sequence). V gave up 10 bases and J gave up 3 bases; unmatched junction bases: 8. CDR3 length equals 14 residues. The TCR originated in a human patient who received an intestinal transplant, so some T cells may come from the graft donor. The material was PBMCs, obtained just under 460 days after intestinal transplant. This rearrangement joins TRBV7-9 to TRBJ2-2; 7 positions match TRBD2. The CDR3 DNA sequence: TGTGCCACCCGAGGCGGGGGTGACACCGGGGAGCTGTTTTTT. This sequence encodes CATRGGGDTGELFF.